Listed below are T cell receptor beta chains from one sample, sequenced in a study of shared clonotypes between healthy human individuals. The method was immunoSEQ multiplex PCR; TCRdb's version includes in-frame clones alone and lacks a portion of them. The repertoire holds roughly 720,000 clones, 90% seen once, with approximately 35% in the top ten. The source material was memory CD8+ T cells from PBMCs. Source of these receptors: a man aged 18 to 29 in good health. Some clones in this sample may be carry-over from other donors' samples. CDR3s include the opening cysteine and the closing phenylalanine or tryptophan. The order of the fields is D gene, clone size, V gene, J gene, CDR3 DNA, CDR3 protein. The D gene is left open where the match is weak. A clone size is listed for some rows: how often the clone was seen (once, few, many), or a class if it is expanded.

TRBD2	once	TRBV4-1	TRBJ2-7	TGCGCCAGCAGCCAAGATCTATTACGCGGGGGGGCCACTTACGAGCAGTACTTC	CASSQDLLRGGATYEQYF
TRBD2	-	TRBV9	TRBJ2-1	TGTGCCAGCAGCACGAACGCCTTAGCGGGAGGGCCAGGCAATGAGCAGTTCTTC	CASSTNALAGGPGNEQFF
-	-	TRBV11-1	TRBJ1-2	TGTGCCAGCAGCTTAAAGGGGATCGACTACACCTTC	CASSLKGIDYTF
-	-	TRBV27	TRBJ2-7	TGTGCCAGCAGTTCGGGTATGGGGGGATACGAGCAGTACTTC	CASSSGMGGYEQYF
-	-	TRBV5-1	TRBJ1-1	TGCGCCAGCAGCTCCTCATTTGAAGCTTTCTTT	CASSSSFEAFF
TRBD1	-	TRBV5-6	TRBJ2-3	TGTGCCAGCAGCTCACTATGGACAGGGAGGACAGATACGCAGTATTTT	CASSSLWTGRTDTQYF
-	-	TRBV28	TRBJ2-1	TGTGCCAGCACCACTTGGAGTGTAAACTACAATGAGCAGTTCTTC	CASTTWSVNYNEQFF
-	-	TRBV19	TRBJ2-5	TGTGCCAGTAGTATTCCCATGAGGTTAAGGTACGAGACCCAGTACTTC	CASSIPMRLRYETQYF
-	-	TRBV27	TRBJ1-4	TGTGCCAGCAGTCCCGGGAGGGGGACGGAAAAACTGTTTTTT	CASSPGRGTEKLFF
-	-	TRBV29-1	TRBJ2-5	TGCAGCACCCCGGCGGTTTATTGGGGCGACTACCAAGAGACCCAGTACTTC	CSTPAVYWGDYQETQYF
-	-	TRBV9	TRBJ1-2	TGTGCCAGCAGCGTAGTTTCAGGGATGAACTATGGCTACACCTTC	CASSVVSGMNYGYTF
-	-	TRBV21-1	TRBJ2-5	TGTGCCAGCAGCAATATGAGGGATACCCAAGGGAAGGAGACCCAGTACTTC	CASSNMRDTQGKETQYF
TRBD2	once	TRBV6-5	TRBJ2-7	TGTGCCAGCAGTTCCTCGAAACGGGGAGGGATCAACGAGCAGTACTTC	CASSSSKRGGINEQYF
-	-	TRBV28	TRBJ1-2	TGTGCCAGCAGTTTATGGGCAGCCATTACCTATGGCTACACCTTC	CASSLWAAITYGYTF
TRBD2	few	TRBV5-1	TRBJ2-3	TGCGCCAGCAGCTCAGGACTAGTCCCTAGCACAGATACGCAGTATTTT	CASSSGLVPSTDTQYF
-	-	TRBV7-9	TRBJ1-1	TGTGCCAGCAGCTTAGATATCAGGAACACTGAAGCTTTCTTT	CASSLDIRNTEAFF
-	-	TRBV19	TRBJ2-1	TGTGCCAGTAGTATTCTGCGGGGCTCCTACAATGAGCAGTTCTTC	CASSILRGSYNEQFF
TRBD1	-	TRBV9	TRBJ2-5	TGTGCCAGCAGCCCCGCCGGATTCCGGGACAGGGTGTACTTC	CASSPAGFRDRVYF
TRBD2	-	TRBV4-2	TRBJ2-2	TGTGCCAGCAGCCTCCGGACTAGCGGGAGATTCGGGGAGCTGTTTTTT	CASSLRTSGRFGELFF
-	-	TRBV30	TRBJ1-2	TGTGCCTGGGCCCAGAACTATGGCTACACCTTC	CAWAQNYGYTF
-	-	TRBV15	TRBJ2-3	TGTGCCACCAGCGTCACTAGCACAGATACGCAGTATTTT	CATSVTSTDTQYF
TRBD1	-	TRBV10-1	TRBJ1-5	TGCGCCAGCAGTGGACAGGGGGTCCAGCCCCAGCATTTT	CASSGQGVQPQHF
TRBD1	-	TRBV23-1	TRBJ1-1	TGCGCCAGCAGTCGCGGGGGTGACAGGGGGCTTGGAGGTGAAGCTTTCTTT	CASSRGGDRGLGGEAFF
TRBD2	-	TRBV4-3	TRBJ2-2	TGCGCCAGCAGCCAACGAACCTCAGCGGGAGGGATGAACACCGGGGAGCTGTTTTTT	CASSQRTSAGGMNTGELFF
-	-	TRBV27	TRBJ2-6	TGTGCCAGCAGTCCCTCACTAGGGGACTCTGGGGCCAACGTCCTGACTTTC	CASSPSLGDSGANVLTF
-	-	TRBV11-2	TRBJ2-7	TGTGCCAGCAGCTTAGGTCCCGGACAAAGAGTTTCCTACGAGCAGTACTTC	CASSLGPGQRVSYEQYF
TRBD2	-	TRBV9	TRBJ2-1	TGTGCCAGCAGCGTAGGTAGCGGGAGTGGCAATGAGCAGTTCTTC	CASSVGSGSGNEQFF
TRBD2	-	TRBV13	TRBJ2-5	TGTGCCAGCAGCGCGGAGAGGGGGACTGGACTAGCGGGAGGGCCAGCGGGCCAAGAGACCCAGTACTTC	CASSAERGTGLAGGPAGQETQYF
TRBD1	-	TRBV28	TRBJ1-2	TGTGCCAGCAGTTTATTGGGTAGGAGGGGGCGCGACTATGGCTACACCTTC	CASSLLGRRGRDYGYTF
TRBD2	-	TRBV4-3	TRBJ2-1	TGCGCCAGCAGCCAAGATTTGGCCTTGACTAGCGGGAGTCTCCCCTCCTACAATGAGCAGTTCTTC	CASSQDLALTSGSLPSYNEQFF
TRBD1	once	TRBV9	TRBJ2-7	TGTGCCAGCAGCCCAGGGGGTCCCAGCGAGCAGTACTTC	CASSPGGPSEQYF
-	-	TRBV29-1	TRBJ2-1	TGCAGCGCCCAGGGACTCGTGCAGTTCTTC	CSAQGLVQFF
-	few	TRBV29-1	TRBJ1-1	TGCAGCGGAGTGGACAGTGCAATGAACACTGAAGCTTTCTTT	CSGVDSAMNTEAFF
TRBD2	once	TRBV27	TRBJ2-7	TGTGCCAGCAGTTTTAGCGGGAGGGATAACTACGAGCAGTACTTC	CASSFSGRDNYEQYF
-	few	TRBV7-9	TRBJ1-1	TGTGCCAGCAGCAAAATCACCGGGAGGAACACTGAAGCTTTCTTT	CASSKITGRNTEAFF
-	-	TRBV6-5	TRBJ1-5	TGTGCCAGCAGCCACAGACAGGATAGCAATCAGCCCCAGCATTTT	CASSHRQDSNQPQHF
TRBD1	-	TRBV19	TRBJ1-1	TGTGCCAGTAGTTTCCGGACAGGGGGCAACCCTGAAGCTTTCTTT	CASSFRTGGNPEAFF
-	once	TRBV28	TRBJ1-5	TGTGCCAGCAGCCGTGGGGGGTACGGTCAGCCCCAGCATTTT	CASSRGGYGQPQHF
TRBD2	once	TRBV5-1	TRBJ2-1	TGCGCCAGCAGCTCCCAGCGGGAGACCTACAATGAGCAGTTCTTC	CASSSQRETYNEQFF
-	-	TRBV25-1	TRBJ1-2	TGTGCCACTCAGGGGCCCACCCGTCTTAACTATGGCTACACCTTC	CATQGPTRLNYGYTF
TRBD1	-	TRBV9	TRBJ1-5	TGTGCCAGCAGCGTATCAGGGGGCGAGAATCAGCCCCAGCATTTT	CASSVSGGENQPQHF
-	-	TRBV2	TRBJ1-5	TGTGCCAGCAGTGAAAATGGACCCCCCTCGAATCAGCCCCAGCATTTT	CASSENGPPSNQPQHF
-	-	TRBV11-2	TRBJ2-5	TGTGCCAGCAGCTTAGTGTATCGAGAGGGTGAGACCCAGTACTTC	CASSLVYREGETQYF
-	-	TRBV7-2	TRBJ2-3	TGTGCCAGCAGCTTAACCCCCGACTGGCCCCCGGGAACAGATACGCAGTATTTT	CASSLTPDWPPGTDTQYF
-	once	TRBV27	TRBJ1-5	TGTGCCAGCAGTCTACTCGGGGAAGAGGGCAATCAGCCCCAGCATTTT	CASSLLGEEGNQPQHF